Measured by frequency, the clone carrying this T cell receptor beta chain is medium-sized. Its antigen is not identified. The data were taken from a study of CXCR3-negative and CXCR3-positive naive CD8 T cells. Study-level results: In CXCR3-positive naive cells, the TRB CDR3s were more hydrophobic than in CXCR3-negative naive cells.

TRB cDNA libraries were made by UMI-labeled 5' RACE. TCRdb re-analyzed the 5' RACE reads; it lists each CDR3 protein once, without DNA. The sample data list approximately 7,300 distinct CDR3 sequences. Per germline, CDR1 SGHRS and CDR2 YFSETQ. The CDR3 consists of 12 residues. This clonotype originated in a human donor in good health. Some clones in this sample may be carry-over from other donors' samples. The sequencing input was naive CXCR3+ CD8+ T cells from blood. Specified subset: CD45RO-CCR7+CD27+CD95- naive CD8+ T cells expressing CXCR3 (TNR3+). The chain carries TRBV5-1 and TRBJ2-3. The CDR3 sequence: CASRYYTDTQYF.